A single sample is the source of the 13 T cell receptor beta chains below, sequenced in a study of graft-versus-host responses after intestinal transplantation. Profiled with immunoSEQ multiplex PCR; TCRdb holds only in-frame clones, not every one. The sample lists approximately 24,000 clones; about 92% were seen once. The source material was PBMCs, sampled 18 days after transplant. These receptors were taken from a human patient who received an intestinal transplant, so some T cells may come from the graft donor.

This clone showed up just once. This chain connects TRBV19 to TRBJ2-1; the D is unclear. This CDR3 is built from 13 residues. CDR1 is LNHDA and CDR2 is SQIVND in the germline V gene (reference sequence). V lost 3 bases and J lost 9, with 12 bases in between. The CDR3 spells CASSIARTGEQFF. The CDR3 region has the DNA TGTGCCAGTAGTATCGCCAGGACGGGTGAGCAGTTCTTC.

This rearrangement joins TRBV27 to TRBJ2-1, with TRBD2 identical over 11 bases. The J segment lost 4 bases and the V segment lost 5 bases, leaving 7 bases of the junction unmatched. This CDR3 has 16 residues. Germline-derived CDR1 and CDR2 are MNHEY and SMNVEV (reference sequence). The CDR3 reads CASSPLTSGAYNEQFF. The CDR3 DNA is TGTGCCAGCAGTCCCCTGACTAGCGGGGCGTACAATGAGCAGTTCTTC.

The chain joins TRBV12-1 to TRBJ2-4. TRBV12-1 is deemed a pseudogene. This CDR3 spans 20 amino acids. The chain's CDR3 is CASSRRLWDDRYRAKNIQYF. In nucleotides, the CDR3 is TGTGCCAGCAGCCGCAGGCTCTGGGACGATCGTTATAGGGCCAAAAACATTCAGTACTTC.

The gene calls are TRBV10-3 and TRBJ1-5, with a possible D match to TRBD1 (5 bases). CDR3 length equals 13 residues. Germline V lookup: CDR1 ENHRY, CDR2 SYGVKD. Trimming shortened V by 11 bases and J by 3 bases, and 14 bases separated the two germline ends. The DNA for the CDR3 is TGTGCCTGCGGAGGGGTTTACAATCAGCCCCAGCATTTT. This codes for CACGGVYNQPQHF.

DNA of the CDR3: TGTGCCAGCAGCCTAGGACTGCACGGGGAGCTGTTTTTT. The encoded protein is CASSLGLHGELFF. This sequence joins TRBV27 and TRBJ2-2; a weak D match, TRBD2 (5 bases). CDR1 and CDR2 (germline): MNHEY, SMNVEV (reference sequence). There are 13 residues in the CDR3. V lost 6 bases, J lost 7 bases, and 12 bases lay in between.

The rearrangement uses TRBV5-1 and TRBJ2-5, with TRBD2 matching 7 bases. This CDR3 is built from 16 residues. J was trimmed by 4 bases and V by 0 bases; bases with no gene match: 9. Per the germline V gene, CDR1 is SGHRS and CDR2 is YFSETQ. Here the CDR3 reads CASSLATAGEGETQYF. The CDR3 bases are TGCGCCAGCAGCTTGGCCACCGCGGGGGAAGGAGAGACCCAGTACTTC.

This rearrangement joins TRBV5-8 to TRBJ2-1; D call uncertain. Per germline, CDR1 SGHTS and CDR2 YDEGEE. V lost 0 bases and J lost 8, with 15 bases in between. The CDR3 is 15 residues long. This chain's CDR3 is CASSLDLVLKDEQFF. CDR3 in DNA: TGTGCCAGCAGCTTGGATCTTGTCCTAAAGGATGAGCAGTTCTTC.

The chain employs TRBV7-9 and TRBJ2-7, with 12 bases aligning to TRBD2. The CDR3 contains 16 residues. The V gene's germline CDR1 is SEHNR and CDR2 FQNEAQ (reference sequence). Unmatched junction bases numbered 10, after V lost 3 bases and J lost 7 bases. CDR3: CASSFTSGGLPREQYF. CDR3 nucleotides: TGTGCCAGCAGCTTCACTAGCGGGGGGCTGCCAAGAGAGCAGTACTTC.

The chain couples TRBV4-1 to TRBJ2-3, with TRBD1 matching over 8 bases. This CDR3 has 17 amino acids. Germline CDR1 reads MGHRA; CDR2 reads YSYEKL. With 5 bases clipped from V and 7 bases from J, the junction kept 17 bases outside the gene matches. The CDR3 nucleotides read TGCGCCAGCAGCACCGCCCCTGGACAGGGTTGGCCGCATACGCAGTATTTT. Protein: CASSTAPGQGWPHTQYF.

The CDR3 region is CASSYSGTGKQPQHF. For the CDR3, the DNA is TGTGCCAGCAGTTACTCGGGGACAGGGAAACAGCCCCAGCATTTT. The V gene is TRBV6-5, the J gene TRBJ1-5; 9 nucleotides match TRBD1. Unmatched junction bases numbered 4, after V lost 0 bases and J lost 7 bases. The CDR3 runs to 15 residues. CDR1 and CDR2 (germline): MNHEY, SVGAGI.

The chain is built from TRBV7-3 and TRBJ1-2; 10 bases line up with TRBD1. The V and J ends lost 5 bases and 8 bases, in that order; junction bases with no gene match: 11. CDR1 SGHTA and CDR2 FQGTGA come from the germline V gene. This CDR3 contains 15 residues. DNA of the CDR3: TGTGCCAGCAGCCTATCGGGACAGGGGAACTGGGGCTACACCTTC. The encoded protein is CASSLSGQGNWGYTF.

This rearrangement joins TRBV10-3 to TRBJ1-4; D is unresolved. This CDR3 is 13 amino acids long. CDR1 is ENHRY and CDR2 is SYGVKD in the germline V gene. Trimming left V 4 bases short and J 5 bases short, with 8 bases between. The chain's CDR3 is CAISAEGNEKLFF. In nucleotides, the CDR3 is TGTGCCATCAGTGCAGAAGGGAATGAAAAACTGTTTTTT.

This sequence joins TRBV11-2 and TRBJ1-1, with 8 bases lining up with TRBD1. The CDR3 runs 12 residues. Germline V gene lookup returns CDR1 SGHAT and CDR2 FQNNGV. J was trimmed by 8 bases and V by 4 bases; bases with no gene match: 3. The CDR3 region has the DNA TGTGCCAGCAGCTGGGACAGGCCAGAAGCTTTCTTT. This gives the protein CASSWDRPEAFF.